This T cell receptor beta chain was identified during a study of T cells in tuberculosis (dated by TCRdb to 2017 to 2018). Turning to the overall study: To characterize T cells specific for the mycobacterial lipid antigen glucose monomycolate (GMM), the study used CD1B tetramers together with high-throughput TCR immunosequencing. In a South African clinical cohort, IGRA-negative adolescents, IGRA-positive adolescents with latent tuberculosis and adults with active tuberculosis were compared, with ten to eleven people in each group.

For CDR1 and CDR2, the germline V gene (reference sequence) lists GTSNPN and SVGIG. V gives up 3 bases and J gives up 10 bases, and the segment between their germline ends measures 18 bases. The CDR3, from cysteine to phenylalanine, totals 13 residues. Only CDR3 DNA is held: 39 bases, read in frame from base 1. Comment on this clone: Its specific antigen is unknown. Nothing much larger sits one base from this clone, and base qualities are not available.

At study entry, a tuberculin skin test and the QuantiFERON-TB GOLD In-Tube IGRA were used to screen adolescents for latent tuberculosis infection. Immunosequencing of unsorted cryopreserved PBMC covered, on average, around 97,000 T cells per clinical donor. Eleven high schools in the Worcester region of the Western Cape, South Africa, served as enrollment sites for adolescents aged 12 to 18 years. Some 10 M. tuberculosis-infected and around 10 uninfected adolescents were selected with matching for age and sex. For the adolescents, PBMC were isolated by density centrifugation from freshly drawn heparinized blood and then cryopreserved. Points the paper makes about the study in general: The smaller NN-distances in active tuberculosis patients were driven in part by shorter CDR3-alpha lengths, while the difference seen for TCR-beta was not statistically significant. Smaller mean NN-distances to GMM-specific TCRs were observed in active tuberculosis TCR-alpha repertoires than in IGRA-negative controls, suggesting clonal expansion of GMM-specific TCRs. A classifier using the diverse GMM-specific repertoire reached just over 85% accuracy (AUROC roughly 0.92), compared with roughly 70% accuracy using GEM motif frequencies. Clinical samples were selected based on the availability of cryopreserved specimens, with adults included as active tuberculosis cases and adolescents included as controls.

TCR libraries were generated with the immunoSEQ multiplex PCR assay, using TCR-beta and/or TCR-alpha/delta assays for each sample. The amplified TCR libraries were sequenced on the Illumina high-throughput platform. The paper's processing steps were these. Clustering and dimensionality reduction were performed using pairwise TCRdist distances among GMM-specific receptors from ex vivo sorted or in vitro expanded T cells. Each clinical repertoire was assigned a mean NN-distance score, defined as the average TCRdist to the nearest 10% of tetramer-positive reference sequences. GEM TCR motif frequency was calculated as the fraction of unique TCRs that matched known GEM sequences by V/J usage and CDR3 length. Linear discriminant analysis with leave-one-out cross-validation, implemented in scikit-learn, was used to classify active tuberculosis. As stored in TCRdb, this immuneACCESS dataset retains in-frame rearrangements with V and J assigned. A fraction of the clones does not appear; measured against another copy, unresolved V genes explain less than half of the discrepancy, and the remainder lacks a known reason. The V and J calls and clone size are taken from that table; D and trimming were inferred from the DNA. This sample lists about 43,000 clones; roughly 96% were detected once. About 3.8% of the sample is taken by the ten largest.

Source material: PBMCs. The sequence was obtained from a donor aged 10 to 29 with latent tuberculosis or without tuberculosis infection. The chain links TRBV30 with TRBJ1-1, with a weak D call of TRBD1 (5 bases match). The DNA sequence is TGTGCCTGGAGGCTACGGACGGGGGGACGAGCTTTCTTT. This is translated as CAWRLRTGGRAFF.